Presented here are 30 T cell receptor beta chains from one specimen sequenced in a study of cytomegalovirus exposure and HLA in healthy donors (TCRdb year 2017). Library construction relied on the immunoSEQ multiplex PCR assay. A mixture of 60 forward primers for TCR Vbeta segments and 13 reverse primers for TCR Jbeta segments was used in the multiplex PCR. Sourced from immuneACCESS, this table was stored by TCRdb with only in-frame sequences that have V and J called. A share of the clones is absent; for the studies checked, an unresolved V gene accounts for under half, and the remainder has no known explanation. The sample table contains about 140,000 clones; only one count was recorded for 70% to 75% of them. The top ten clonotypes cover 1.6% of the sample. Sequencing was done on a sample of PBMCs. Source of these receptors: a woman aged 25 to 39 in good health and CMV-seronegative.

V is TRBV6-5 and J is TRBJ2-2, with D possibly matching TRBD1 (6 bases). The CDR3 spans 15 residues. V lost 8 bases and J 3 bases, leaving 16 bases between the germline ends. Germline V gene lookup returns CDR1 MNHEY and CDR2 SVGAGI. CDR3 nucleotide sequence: TGTGCCAGCCAAGCCAGGGGACCATACACCGGGGAGCTGTTTTTT. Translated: CASQARGPYTGELFF.

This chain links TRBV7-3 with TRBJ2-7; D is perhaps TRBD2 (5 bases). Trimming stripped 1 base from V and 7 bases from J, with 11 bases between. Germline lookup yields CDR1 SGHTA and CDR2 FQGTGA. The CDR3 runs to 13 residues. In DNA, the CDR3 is TGTGCCAGCAGCTTAAACCCTCCGGGGGAGCAGTACTTC. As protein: CASSLNPPGEQYF. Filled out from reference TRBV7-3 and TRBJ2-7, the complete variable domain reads GAGVSQTPSNKVTEKGKYVELRCDPISGHTALYWYRQSLGQGPEFLIYFQGTGAADDSGLPNDRFFAVRPEGSVSTLKIQRTERGDSAVYLCASSLNPPGEQYFGPGTRLTVT.

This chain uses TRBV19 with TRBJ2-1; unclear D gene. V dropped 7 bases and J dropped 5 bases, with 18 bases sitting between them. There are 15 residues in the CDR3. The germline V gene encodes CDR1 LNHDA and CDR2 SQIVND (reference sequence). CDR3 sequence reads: CASKLEGTLNNEQFF. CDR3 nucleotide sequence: TGTGCCAGTAAGCTAGAAGGAACTTTGAACAATGAGCAGTTCTTC. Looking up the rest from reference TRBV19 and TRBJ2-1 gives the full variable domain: DGGITQSPKYLFRKEGQNVTLSCEQNLNHDAMYWYRQDPGQGLRLIYYSQIVNDFQKGDIAEGYSVSREKKESFPLTVTSAQKNPTAFYLCASKLEGTLNNEQFFGPGTRLTVL.

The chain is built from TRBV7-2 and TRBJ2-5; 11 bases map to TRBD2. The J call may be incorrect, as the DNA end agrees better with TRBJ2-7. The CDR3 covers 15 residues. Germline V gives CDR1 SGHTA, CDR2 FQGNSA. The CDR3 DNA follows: TGTGCCAGCAGCTCAATAGCGGGAGGGCAAGGCGAGCAGTACTTC. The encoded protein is CASSSIAGGQGEQYF.

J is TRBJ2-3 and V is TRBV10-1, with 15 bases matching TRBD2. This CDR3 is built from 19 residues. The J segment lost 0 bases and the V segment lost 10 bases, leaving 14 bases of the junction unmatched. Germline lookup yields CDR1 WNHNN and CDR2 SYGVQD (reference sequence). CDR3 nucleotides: TGCGCCACCGGGACTAGCGGGAGGACCGGGGATAAGAGCACAGATACGCAGTATTTT. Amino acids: CATGTSGRTGDKSTDTQYF.

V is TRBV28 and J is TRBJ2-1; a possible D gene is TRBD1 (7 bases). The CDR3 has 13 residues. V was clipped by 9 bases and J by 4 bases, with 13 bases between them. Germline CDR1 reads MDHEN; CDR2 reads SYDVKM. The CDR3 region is CASAGQLYNEQFF. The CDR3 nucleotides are TGTGCCAGTGCGGGACAGCTATACAATGAGCAGTTCTTC.

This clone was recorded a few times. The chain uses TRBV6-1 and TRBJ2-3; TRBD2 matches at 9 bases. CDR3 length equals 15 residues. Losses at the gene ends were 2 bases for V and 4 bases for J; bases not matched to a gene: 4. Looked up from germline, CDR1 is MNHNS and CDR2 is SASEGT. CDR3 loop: CASSEYASGADTQYF. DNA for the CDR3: TGTGCCAGCAGTGAATATGCTAGCGGGGCAGATACGCAGTATTTT.

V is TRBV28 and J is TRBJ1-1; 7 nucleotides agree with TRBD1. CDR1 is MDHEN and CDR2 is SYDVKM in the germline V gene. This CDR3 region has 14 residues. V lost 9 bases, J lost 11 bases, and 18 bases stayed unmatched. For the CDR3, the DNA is TGTGCCAGTTTTGAAAGAGGGGGCGCGTTGGAGGCTTTCTTT. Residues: CASFERGGALEAFF.

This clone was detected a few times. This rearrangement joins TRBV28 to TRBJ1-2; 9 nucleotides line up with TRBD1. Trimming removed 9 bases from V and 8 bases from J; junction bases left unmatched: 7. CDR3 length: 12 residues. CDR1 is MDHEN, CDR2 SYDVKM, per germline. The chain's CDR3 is CASRTGVGGYTF. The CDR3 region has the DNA TGTGCCAGTAGGACAGGGGTCGGGGGCTACACCTTC.

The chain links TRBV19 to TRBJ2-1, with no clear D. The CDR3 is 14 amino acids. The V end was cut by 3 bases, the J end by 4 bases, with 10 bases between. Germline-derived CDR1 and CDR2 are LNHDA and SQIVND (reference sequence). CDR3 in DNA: TGTGCCAGTAGTATCCTTAGTGAGTACAATGAGCAGTTCTTC. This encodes CASSILSEYNEQFF.

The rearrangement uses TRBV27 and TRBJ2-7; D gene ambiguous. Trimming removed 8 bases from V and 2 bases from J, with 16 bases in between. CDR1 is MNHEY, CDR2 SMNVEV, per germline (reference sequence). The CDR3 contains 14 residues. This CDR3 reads CASSFSPLTYEQYF. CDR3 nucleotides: TGTGCCAGCTCCTTTAGCCCCCTTACCTACGAGCAGTACTTC.

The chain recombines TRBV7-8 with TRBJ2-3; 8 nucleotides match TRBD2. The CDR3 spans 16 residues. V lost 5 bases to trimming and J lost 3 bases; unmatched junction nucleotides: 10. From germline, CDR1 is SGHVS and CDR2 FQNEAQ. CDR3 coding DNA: TGTGCCAGCAGCATTACAGCGGGAGTGGGAACAGATACGCAGTATTTT. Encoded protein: CASSITAGVGTDTQYF.

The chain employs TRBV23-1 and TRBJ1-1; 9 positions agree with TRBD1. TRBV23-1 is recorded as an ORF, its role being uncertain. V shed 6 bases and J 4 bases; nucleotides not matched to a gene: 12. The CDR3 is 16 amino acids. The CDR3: CASRGGDREKSTEAFF. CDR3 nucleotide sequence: TGCGCCAGCAGGGGGGGGGACAGGGAGAAGAGCACTGAAGCTTTCTTT.

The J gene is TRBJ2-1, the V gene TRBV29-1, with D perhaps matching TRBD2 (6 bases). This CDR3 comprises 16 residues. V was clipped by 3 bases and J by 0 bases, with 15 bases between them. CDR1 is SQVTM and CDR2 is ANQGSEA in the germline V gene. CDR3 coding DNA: TGCAGCGTTGAGTTCGGTAGCGGTAACTCCTACAATGAGCAGTTCTTC. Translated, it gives CSVEFGSGNSYNEQFF.

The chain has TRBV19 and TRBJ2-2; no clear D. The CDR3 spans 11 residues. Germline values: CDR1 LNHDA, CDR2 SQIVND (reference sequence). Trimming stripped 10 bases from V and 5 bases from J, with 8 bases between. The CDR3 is CATHETGELFF. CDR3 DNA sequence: TGTGCCACCCACGAGACCGGGGAGCTGTTTTTT.

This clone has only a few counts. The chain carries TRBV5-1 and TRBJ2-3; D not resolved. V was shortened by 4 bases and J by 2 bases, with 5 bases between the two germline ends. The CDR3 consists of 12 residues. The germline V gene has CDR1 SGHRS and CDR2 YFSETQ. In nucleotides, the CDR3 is TGCGCCAGCAGCGTAAACACAGATACGCAGTATTTT. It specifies CASSVNTDTQYF. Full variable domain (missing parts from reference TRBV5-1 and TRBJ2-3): KAGVTQTPRYLIKTRGQQVTLSCSPISGHRSVSWYQQTPGQGLQFLFEYFSETQRNKGNFPGRFSGRQFSNSRSEMNVSTLELGDSALYLCASSVNTDTQYFGPGTRLTVL.

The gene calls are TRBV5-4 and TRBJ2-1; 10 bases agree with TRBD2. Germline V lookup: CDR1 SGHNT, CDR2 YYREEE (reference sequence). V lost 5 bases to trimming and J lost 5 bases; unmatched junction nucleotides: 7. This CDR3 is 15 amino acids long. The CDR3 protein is CASSRSGGSDNEQFF. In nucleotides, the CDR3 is TGTGCCAGCAGTCGTAGCGGGGGGTCCGACAATGAGCAGTTCTTC.

CDR3 DNA: TGTGCCTGGAGTGTACTAACGGGGGAGGCACCCCTCCACTTT. Its translation: CAWSVLTGEAPLHF. The chain is built from TRBV30 and TRBJ1-6; D may be TRBD1 (5 bases). The CDR3 is 14 residues long. V shed 0 bases and J shed 11 bases, with 14 bases lying between them. Germline CDR1 GTSNPN, CDR2 SVGIG (reference sequence). Using reference TRBV30 and TRBJ1-6 for the parts outside the CDR3, the full variable domain is SQTIHQWPATLVQPVGSPLSLECTVEGTSNPNLYWYRQAAGRGLQLLFYSVGIGQISSEVPQNLSASRPQDRQFILSSKKLLLSDSGFYLCAWSVLTGEAPLHFGNGTRLTVT.

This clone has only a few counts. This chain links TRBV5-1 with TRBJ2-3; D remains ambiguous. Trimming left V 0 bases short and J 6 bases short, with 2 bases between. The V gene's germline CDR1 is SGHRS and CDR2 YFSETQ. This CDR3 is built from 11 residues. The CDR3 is CASSLADTQYF. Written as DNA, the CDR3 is TGCGCCAGCAGCTTGGCGGATACGCAGTATTTT. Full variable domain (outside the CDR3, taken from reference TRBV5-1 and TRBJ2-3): KAGVTQTPRYLIKTRGQQVTLSCSPISGHRSVSWYQQTPGQGLQFLFEYFSETQRNKGNFPGRFSGRQFSNSRSEMNVSTLELGDSALYLCASSLADTQYFGPGTRLTVL.

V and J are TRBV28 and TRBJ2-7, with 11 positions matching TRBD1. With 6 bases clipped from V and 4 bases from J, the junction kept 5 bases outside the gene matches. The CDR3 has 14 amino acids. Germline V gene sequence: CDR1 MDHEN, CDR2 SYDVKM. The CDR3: CASRQDRGLYEQYF. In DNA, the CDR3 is TGTGCCAGCAGGCAGGACAGGGGGCTTTACGAGCAGTACTTC.

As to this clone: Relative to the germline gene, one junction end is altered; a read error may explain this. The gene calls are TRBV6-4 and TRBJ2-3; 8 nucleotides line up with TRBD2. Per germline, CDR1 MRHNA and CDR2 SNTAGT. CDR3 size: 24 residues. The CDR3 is CASGDSPGWSGSFVNPTSTDTQYF. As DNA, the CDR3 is TGTGCCAGCGGTGACTCTCCCGGATGGAGCGGGAGCTTTGTCAACCCCACTAGCACAGATACGCAGTATTTT.

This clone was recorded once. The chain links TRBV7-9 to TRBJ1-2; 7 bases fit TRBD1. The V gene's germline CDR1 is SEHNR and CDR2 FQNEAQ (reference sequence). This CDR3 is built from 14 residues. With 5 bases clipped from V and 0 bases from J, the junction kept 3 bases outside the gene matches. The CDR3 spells CASSKQGANYGYTF. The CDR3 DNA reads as TGTGCCAGCAGCAAGCAGGGGGCTAACTATGGCTACACCTTC.

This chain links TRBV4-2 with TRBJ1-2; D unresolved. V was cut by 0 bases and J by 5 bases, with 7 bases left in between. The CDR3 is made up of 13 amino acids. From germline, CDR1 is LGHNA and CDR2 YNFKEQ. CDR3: CASSQDARYGYTF. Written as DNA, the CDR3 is TGTGCCAGCAGCCAAGATGCGAGGTATGGCTACACCTTC.

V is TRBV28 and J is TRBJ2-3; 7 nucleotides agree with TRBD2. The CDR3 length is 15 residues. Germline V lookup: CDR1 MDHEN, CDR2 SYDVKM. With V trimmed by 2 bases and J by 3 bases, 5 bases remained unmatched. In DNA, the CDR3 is TGTGCCAGCAGTTTAGGGGGGGTCAGAACAGATACGCAGTATTTT. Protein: CASSLGGVRTDTQYF. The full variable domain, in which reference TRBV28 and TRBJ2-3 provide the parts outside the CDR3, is DVKVTQSSRYLVKRTGEKVFLECVQDMDHENMFWYRQDPGLGLRLIYFSYDVKMKEKGDIPEGYSVSREKKERFSLILESASTNQTSMYLCASSLGGVRTDTQYFGPGTRLTVL.

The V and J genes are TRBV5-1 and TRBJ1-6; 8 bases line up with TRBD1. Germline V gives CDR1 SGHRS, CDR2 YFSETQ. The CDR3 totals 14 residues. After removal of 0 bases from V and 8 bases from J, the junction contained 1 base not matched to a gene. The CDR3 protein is CASSLGDRYSPLHF. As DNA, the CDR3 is TGCGCCAGCAGCTTGGGGGACAGGTATTCACCCCTCCACTTT.

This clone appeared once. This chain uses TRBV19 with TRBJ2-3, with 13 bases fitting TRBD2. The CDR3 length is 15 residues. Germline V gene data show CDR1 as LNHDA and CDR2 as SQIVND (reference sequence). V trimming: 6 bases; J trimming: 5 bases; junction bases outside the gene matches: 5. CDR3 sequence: CASRLLAGGGDTQYF. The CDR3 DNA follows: TGTGCCAGTAGGCTACTAGCGGGAGGGGGAGATACGCAGTATTTT. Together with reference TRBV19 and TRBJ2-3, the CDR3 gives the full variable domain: DGGITQSPKYLFRKEGQNVTLSCEQNLNHDAMYWYRQDPGQGLRLIYYSQIVNDFQKGDIAEGYSVSREKKESFPLTVTSAQKNPTAFYLCASRLLAGGGDTQYFGPGTRLTVL.

The CDR3 reads CASSWTSGTNEQFF. CDR3 sequence (DNA): TGTGCCAGCAGCTGGACTAGCGGGACCAATGAGCAGTTCTTC. The chain recombines TRBV5-6 with TRBJ2-1; TRBD2 matches 12 bases. This CDR3 spans 14 amino acids. Germline V CDR1 and CDR2: SGHDT, YYEEEE. Trimming at V came to 3 bases and at J to 6 bases, leaving 1 base not matched to a gene.

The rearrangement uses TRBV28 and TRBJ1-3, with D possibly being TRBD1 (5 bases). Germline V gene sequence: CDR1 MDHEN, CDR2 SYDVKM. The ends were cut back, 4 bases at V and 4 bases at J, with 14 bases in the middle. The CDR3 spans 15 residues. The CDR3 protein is CASSSWGGDGNTIYF. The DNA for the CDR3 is TGTGCCAGCAGTTCCTGGGGAGGGGACGGAAACACCATATATTTT.

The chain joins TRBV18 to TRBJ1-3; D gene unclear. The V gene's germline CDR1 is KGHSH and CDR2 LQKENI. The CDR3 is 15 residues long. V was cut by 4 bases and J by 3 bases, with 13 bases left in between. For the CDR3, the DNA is TGTGCCAGCTCACTTGATTCGCAGTTTGGAAACACCATATATTTT. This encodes CASSLDSQFGNTIYF.

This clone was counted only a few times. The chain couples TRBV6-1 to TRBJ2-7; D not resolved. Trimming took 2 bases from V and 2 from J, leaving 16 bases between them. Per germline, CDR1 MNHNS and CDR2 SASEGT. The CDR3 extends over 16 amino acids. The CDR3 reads CASSERLAHEAYEQYF. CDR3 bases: TGTGCCAGCAGTGAACGACTGGCCCATGAGGCCTACGAGCAGTACTTC.